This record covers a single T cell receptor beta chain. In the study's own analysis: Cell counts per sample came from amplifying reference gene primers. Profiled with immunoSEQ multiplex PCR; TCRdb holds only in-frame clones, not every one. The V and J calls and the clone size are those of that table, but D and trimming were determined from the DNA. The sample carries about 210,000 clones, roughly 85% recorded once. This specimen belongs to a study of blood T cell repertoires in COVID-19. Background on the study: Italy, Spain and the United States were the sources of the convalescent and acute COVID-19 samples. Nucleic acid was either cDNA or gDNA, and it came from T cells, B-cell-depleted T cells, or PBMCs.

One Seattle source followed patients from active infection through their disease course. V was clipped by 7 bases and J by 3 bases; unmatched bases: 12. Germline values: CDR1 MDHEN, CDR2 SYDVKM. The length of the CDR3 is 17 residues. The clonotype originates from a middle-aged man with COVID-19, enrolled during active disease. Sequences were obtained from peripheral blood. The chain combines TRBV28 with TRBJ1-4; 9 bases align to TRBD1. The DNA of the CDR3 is TGTGCCAGCACCTCCCCCGGGACAGGGTTACCTAATGAAAAACTGTTTTTT. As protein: CASTSPGTGLPNEKLFF.